A single sample gave rise to the 22 T cell receptor beta chains below, sequenced in a study of cytomegalovirus exposure and HLA in healthy donors. It was with 60 Vbeta and 13 Jbeta primers that the PCR ran. Method: immunoSEQ multiplex PCR; TCRdb's copy keeps in-frame clones and lacks some. Of 130,000 or so clones in the sample, under 85% were seen once. The specimen was PBMCs. All receptors derive from a male donor in good health and CMV-seropositive.

This chain connects TRBV28 to TRBJ2-7, with 7 bases that match TRBD1. Per germline, CDR1 MDHEN and CDR2 SYDVKM. The V segment lost 11 bases and the J segment 5 bases; nucleotides outside the gene matches: 15. The CDR3 covers 14 residues. The CDR3, as DNA: TGTGCCGCGATTAAGACAGGGTCGCTCCACGAGCAGTACTTC. It translates to CAAIKTGSLHEQYF.

The chain employs TRBV27 and TRBJ1-2; D is ambiguous. V was pared by 4 bases and J by 2 bases, with 14 bases between. The CDR3 runs 15 residues. In germline, CDR1 is MNHEY, CDR2 SMNVEV (reference sequence). CDR3 amino acids: CASSSNPRGNYGYTF. The CDR3 region has the DNA TGTGCCAGCAGTTCAAACCCGAGAGGCAACTATGGCTACACCTTC.

This sequence joins TRBV29-1 and TRBJ2-1; 8 positions match TRBD1. This CDR3 is built from 11 residues. The V segment lost 4 bases and the J segment 10 bases; nucleotides outside the gene matches: 3. The germline CDR1 and CDR2 sequences are SQVTM and ANQGSEA. Here the CDR3 DNA reads TGCAGCGTTGGTAGGGACAGGGAGCAGTTCTTC. It encodes CSVGRDREQFF.

The chain is built from TRBV27 and TRBJ2-3; D may be TRBD1 (6 bases). V shed 4 bases and J shed 0 bases, with 14 bases lying between them. The CDR3 covers 16 residues. Germline V CDR1 and CDR2: MNHEY, SMNVEV (reference sequence). Here the CDR3 DNA reads TGTGCCAGCAGTTCTAGTGGCAGGGGTAGCACAGATACGCAGTATTTT. Protein sequence: CASSSSGRGSTDTQYF.

This clone was seen a handful of times. The V and J genes are TRBV28 and TRBJ2-7; 9 bases line up with TRBD1. This CDR3 contains 14 residues. The J segment lost 4 bases and the V segment lost 2 bases, leaving 3 bases of the junction unmatched. The V gene's germline CDR1 is MDHEN and CDR2 SYDVKM. The CDR3 spells CASSLEGQGYEQYF. Here the CDR3 DNA reads TGTGCCAGCAGTTTAGAGGGACAGGGTTACGAGCAGTACTTC.

A single count supports this clone. The J gene is TRBJ2-5, the V gene TRBV5-1; D perhaps matches TRBD2 (6 bases). The CDR3 sequence is 15 residues long. Germline-derived CDR1 and CDR2 are SGHRS and YFSETQ. The ends were cut back, 1 base at V and 4 bases at J, with 14 bases in the middle. The CDR3 reads CASSLQLAKGETQYF. CDR3 DNA sequence: TGCGCCAGCAGCTTGCAACTAGCAAAGGGAGAGACCCAGTACTTC.

The sample holds a few counts of this clone. This chain joins TRBV2 and TRBJ1-5; D perhaps matches TRBD1 (5 bases). This CDR3 region has 16 residues. In germline, CDR1 is SNHLY, CDR2 FYNNEI. V lost 3 bases and J 0 bases, leaving 12 bases between the germline ends. CDR3: CASSDVRDYSNQPQHF. In DNA form, the CDR3 reads TGTGCCAGCAGTGATGTTAGGGACTATAGCAATCAGCCCCAGCATTTT.

The genes are TRBV10-3 and TRBJ2-6, with 7 bases identical to TRBD2. Trimming at V came to 0 bases and at J to 2 bases, leaving 4 bases not matched to a gene. CDR3 length: 17 residues. Germline V gene data show CDR1 as ENHRY and CDR2 as SYGVKD. The CDR3 coding sequence is TGTGCCATCAGTGAGTCCAACCGGGGGGCTGGGGCCAACGTCCTGACTTTC. Residues: CAISESNRGAGANVLTF.

The CDR3 DNA reads TGTGCCAGCAGCCAAGACAGGACAGGGGGTCTTTACTTC. It translates to CASSQDRTGGLYF. The chain carries TRBV4-2 and TRBJ2-7, with 10 bases aligning to TRBD1. This CDR3 region has 13 residues. Trimming took 0 bases from V and 13 from J; bases not matched to a gene: 6. Germline V gives CDR1 LGHNA, CDR2 YNFKEQ.

The chain combines TRBV5-8 with TRBJ1-1; 7 bases line up with TRBD1. After removal of 0 bases from V and 5 bases from J, the junction contained 7 bases not matched to a gene. Per germline, CDR1 SGHTS and CDR2 YDEGEE. This CDR3 spans 15 amino acids. DNA of the CDR3: TGTGCCAGCAGCTTGGGAGACAGGGAGACAACTGAAGCTTTCTTT. Amino acid sequence: CASSLGDRETTEAFF.

The CDR3 region is CASRPPGLAWETQYF. CDR3 coding DNA: TGTGCCAGCAGACCACCGGGACTAGCATGGGAGACCCAGTACTTC. The gene calls are TRBV7-2 and TRBJ2-5, with 9 nucleotides matching TRBD2. This CDR3 has 15 amino acids. The germline CDR1 and CDR2 sequences are SGHTA and FQGNSA. Unmatched junction bases numbered 10, after V lost 6 bases and J lost 5 bases.

The chain is built from TRBV28 and TRBJ2-2, with 8 bases matching TRBD1. CDR1 is MDHEN and CDR2 is SYDVKM in the germline V gene. This CDR3 is built from 15 residues. Trimming at V came to 3 bases and at J to 5 bases, leaving 5 bases not matched to a gene. DNA for the CDR3: TGTGCCAGCAGTTTTTGGCAGGGGGCGACCGGGGAGCTGTTTTTT. This encodes CASSFWQGATGELFF.

The chain links TRBV19 to TRBJ2-1; tentative D call: TRBD2 (6 bases). The CDR3 has 15 amino acids. CDR1 is LNHDA and CDR2 is SQIVND in the germline V gene (reference sequence). V gave up 1 base and J gave up 7 bases, with 14 bases separating them. CDR3 sequence: CASSIGGGTGNEQFF. The CDR3 nucleotides are TGTGCCAGTAGTATAGGGGGCGGGACGGGTAATGAGCAGTTCTTC.

The chain employs TRBV18 and TRBJ1-2; 7 nucleotides match TRBD1. V trimming: 1 base; J trimming: 4 bases; junction bases outside the gene matches: 9. Germline-derived CDR1 and CDR2 are KGHSH and LQKENI. This CDR3 contains 16 residues. The CDR3 DNA sequence: TGTGCCAGCTCACCACAGGGGGCGTCGGTGGTCTATGGCTACACCTTC. This codes for CASSPQGASVVYGYTF.

This clone turned up a few times. The chain links TRBV5-1 to TRBJ1-4, with D perhaps TRBD1 (6 bases). Germline V CDR1 and CDR2: SGHRS, YFSETQ. CDR3 length equals 13 residues. V was cut by 4 bases and J by 5 bases, with 9 bases left in between. CDR3 region: CASSPGQNEKLFF. Written as DNA, the CDR3 is TGCGCCAGCAGCCCCGGACAGAATGAAAAACTGTTTTTT.

There are a few counts of this clone. The rearrangement links TRBV7-9 to TRBJ2-3; D is unclear. The germline V gene has CDR1 SEHNR and CDR2 FQNEAQ (reference sequence). The CDR3 totals 14 residues. V lost 3 bases and J lost 1, with 8 bases in between. The CDR3 nucleotides read TGTGCCAGCAGCTTCCCGGCGGGCACAGATACGCAGTATTTT. Translated, it gives CASSFPAGTDTQYF.

J is TRBJ2-5 and V is TRBV6-1; TRBD2 matches at 8 bases. V was clipped by 5 bases and J by 1 base; unmatched bases: 6. Germline CDR1 MNHNS, CDR2 SASEGT. This CDR3 spans 15 amino acids. CDR3 residues: CASSFTSGIQETQYF. As DNA, the CDR3 is TGTGCCAGCAGTTTTACTAGCGGAATCCAAGAGACCCAGTACTTC.

This clone was counted between two and nine times. This chain links TRBV28 with TRBJ2-7; the match to TRBD1 covers 9 bases. The germline CDR1 and CDR2 sequences are MDHEN and SYDVKM. The CDR3 sequence is 15 residues long. Losses at the gene ends were 5 bases for V and 2 bases for J; bases not matched to a gene: 7. CDR3 sequence: CASSPPGTGPYEQYF. CDR3 DNA: TGTGCCAGCAGTCCACCCGGGACAGGGCCCTACGAGCAGTACTTC.

In regard to this clone: Its ends do not fully match the called genes, so a read error is possible. The chain is built from TRBV27 and TRBJ2-7; possibly TRBD2 for D (7 bases). The CDR3 extends over 12 amino acids. Per germline, CDR1 MNHEY and CDR2 SMNVEV (reference sequence). The CDR3 bases are TGTGCCAGCAGTTTAGGGGGGGGCCGCCTTGAGTTC. Residues: CASSLGGGRLEF.

This clone occurred a few times. As DNA, the CDR3 is TGTGCCAGCACGTTATACAGGGACCAAGAGACCCAGTACTTC. Its translation: CASTLYRDQETQYF. The genes are TRBV6-1 and TRBJ2-5; tentatively, D is TRBD1 (6 bases). The CDR3 extends over 14 amino acids. V was pared by 7 bases and J by 0 bases, with 12 bases between. CDR1 is MNHNS and CDR2 is SASEGT in the germline V gene.

The V and J genes are TRBV5-6 and TRBJ1-5, with 9 bases that match TRBD1. The trim removed 2 bases at V and 7 bases at J, leaving 10 bases unmatched. The CDR3 spans 16 residues. Germline V lookup: CDR1 SGHDT, CDR2 YYEEEE. This chain's CDR3 is CASSFGSGQGRQPQHF. CDR3 DNA sequence: TGTGCCAGCAGCTTCGGGTCGGGACAGGGCCGGCAGCCCCAGCATTTT.

This clone was recorded only once. The V and J genes are TRBV28 and TRBJ2-7; tentatively, D is TRBD2 (5 bases). Between the trimmed V and J ends, which lost 10 bases and 1 base, there was a span of 14 bases. Germline loops: CDR1 MDHEN, CDR2 SYDVKM. CDR3 length: 13 residues. CDR3: CATTPTSSYEQYF. CDR3 nucleotides: TGTGCCACTACGCCTACTAGTTCCTACGAGCAGTACTTC.